This T cell receptor beta chain was identified in a study of Ad26.COV2.S vaccination and SARS-CoV-2 variants. Notes on this clone: Antigen specificity is unknown.

Broader study findings: Responses of spike-specific T cells (both CD8+ and CD4+) reportedly showed substantial breadth after vaccination.

The CDR3 has 16 residues. Looked up from germline, CDR1 is DFQATT and CDR2 is SNEGSKA (reference sequence). Trimming at V came to 3 bases and at J to 1 base, leaving 9 bases not matched to a gene. Only in-frame clones appear in the TCRdb table, and some are missing; sequencing was by immunoSEQ multiplex PCR. The table lists 97,000 or so clones, over 70% of them singletons, with 15% to 20% in the top ten. This receptor was obtained from a human donor who had recovered from COVID-19. The sample was peripheral blood, taken after recovery from COVID-19. V and J are TRBV20-1 and TRBJ2-5, with 9 bases identical to TRBD2. As DNA, the CDR3 is TGCAGTGCTAGTTTGGTGGCGGGGGGGACCCAAGAGACCCAGTACTTC. Its protein product is CSASLVAGGTQETQYF.